Shown below are 31 T cell receptor beta chains from a single sample sequenced in a study of human T cells and chemical hapten exposure (dated by TCRdb to 2020 to 2022). The library was produced with RACE. This sample was sequenced with a NextSeq 500. In-frame beta chains were kept once TCRdb had trimmed the public reads at Q25 with fastp and called clones with MiXCR. One record per CDR3 amino acid sequence lists the most common genes and DNA. The sample table lists 42,000 or so distinct CDR3 sequences, more than 3% of them with a count of one. The ten largest clones represent approximately 24% of the sample. Sample time point, as interpreted from the label and publication: patch test 1, 2 weeks after DPC sensitization. In the paper's terms, the treatment or condition label means: therapeutic diphenylcyclopropenone sensitization with weekly scalp DPC. Total RNA was extracted from unfractionated whole blood collected in Tempus Blood RNA tubes.

Specimen: whole blood, collected in connection with sensitization to the hapten diphenylcyclopropenone (DPC). These receptor sequences come from a man over 45 with alopecia areata. Some clones in this sample may be carry-over from other donors' samples.

Ten or more counts support this clonotype. The chain employs TRBV19 and TRBJ2-1; no clear D gene. V lost 1 base to trimming and J lost 0 bases, with 7 bases between them. Germline CDR1 LNHDA, CDR2 SQIVND (reference sequence). The CDR3 sequence is 15 residues long. The CDR3 nucleotides are TGTGCCAGTAGTATAGTAGTAAGCTCCTACAATGAGCAGTTCTTC. Translated: CASSIVVSSYNEQFF.

This clonotype has ten or more counts. The chain employs TRBV6-5 and TRBJ1-5; D might be TRBD1 (5 bases). Germline loops: CDR1 MNHEY, CDR2 SVGAGI. The CDR3 spans 14 residues. V was pared by 4 bases and J by 2 bases, with 9 bases between. DNA of the CDR3: TGTGCCAGCAGTTTGACAGTGGGCAATCAGCCCCAGCATTTT. Protein: CASSLTVGNQPQHF.

This sequence joins TRBV29-1 and TRBJ1-2; maybe TRBD1 (6 bases). Germline CDR1 and CDR2: SQVTM and ANQGSEA. The CDR3 covers 10 residues. V lost 4 bases and J 8 bases, leaving 8 bases between the germline ends. The CDR3 DNA follows: TGCAGCGTTGTTGGGGGCGGCTACACCTTC. This gives the protein CSVVGGGYTF.

This clonotype was detected many times. This chain links TRBV7-3 with TRBJ1-3; D remains ambiguous. V shed 6 bases and J shed 4 bases, with 7 bases lying between them. Germline assignment: CDR1 SGHTA and CDR2 FQGTGA. The CDR3 length is 12 residues. CDR3 sequence reads: CASRGAGNTIYF. Here the CDR3 DNA reads TGTGCCAGCAGAGGTGCCGGAAACACCATATATTTT.

This clonotype was detected a few times. The rearrangement uses TRBV6-1 and TRBJ1-5; D might be TRBD1 (5 bases). The germline V gene has CDR1 MNHNS and CDR2 SASEGT. The V gene lost 4 bases and the J gene lost 5 bases, with 9 bases spanning the gap. The CDR3 totals 13 residues. The CDR3 region is CASSGGSHQPQHF. Written as DNA, the CDR3 is TGTGCCAGCAGTGGGGGCAGCCATCAGCCCCAGCATTTT.

Ten or more counts support this clonotype. The chain employs TRBV7-2 and TRBJ2-3; unclear D gene. CDR1 SGHTA and CDR2 FQGNSA come from the germline V gene. Trimming stripped 0 bases from V and 2 bases from J, with 9 bases between. The CDR3 extends over 15 amino acids. The CDR3 spells CASSLAPHVTDTQYF. The CDR3 DNA sequence: TGTGCCAGCAGCTTAGCCCCTCATGTCACAGATACGCAGTATTTT.

Ten or more counts support this clonotype. This chain links TRBV10-3 with TRBJ2-1, with 11 bases identical to TRBD2. The CDR3 is 19 residues long. V gave up 5 bases and J gave up 0 bases; unmatched junction bases: 12. From germline, CDR1 is ENHRY and CDR2 SYGVKD. CDR3 residues: CAISLGTSGATLSYNEQFF. DNA for the CDR3: TGTGCCATCAGTTTAGGGACTAGCGGAGCCACCCTCTCCTACAATGAGCAGTTCTTC.

This clonotype was detected ten times or more. The V and J genes are TRBV28 and TRBJ2-7; D remains unclear. Germline CDR1 MDHEN, CDR2 SYDVKM. Trimming left V 5 bases short and J 2 bases short, with 7 bases between. The CDR3 runs 12 residues. DNA of the CDR3: TGTGCCAGCAGTCGGGTGCCCTACGAGCAGTACTTC. Encoded protein: CASSRVPYEQYF.

This clonotype appeared many times. The V and J genes are TRBV7-8 and TRBJ2-7, with TRBD2 identical over 12 bases. The CDR3 extends over 14 amino acids. Trimming removed 4 bases from V and 6 bases from J; junction bases left unmatched: 4. Germline V lookup: CDR1 SGHVS, CDR2 FQNEAQ. CDR3 in amino acids: CASSYGLAGREQYF. CDR3 DNA: TGTGCCAGCAGCTATGGACTAGCGGGACGCGAGCAGTACTTC.

This clonotype was seen many times. The chain combines TRBV7-2 with TRBJ1-6; TRBD1 aligns across 7 bases. CDR3 size: 16 residues. Germline V gene lookup returns CDR1 SGHTA and CDR2 FQGNSA. J lost 7 bases, V lost 2 bases, and 8 bases had no gene match. The CDR3 DNA is TGTGCCAGCAGCTTACGACAGGGTCATTTGAATTCACCCCTCCACTTT. Translated, it gives CASSLRQGHLNSPLHF.

In this sample, this clonotype turned up many times. DNA of the CDR3: TGTGCCAGCAGCCGGGGACTAGCGGAAAACATTCAGTACTTC. Translation: CASSRGLAENIQYF. This chain links TRBV6-6 with TRBJ2-4; 11 bases map to TRBD2. Trimming at V came to 6 bases and at J to 5 bases, leaving 3 bases not matched to a gene. CDR1 and CDR2 (germline): MNHNY, SVGAGI (reference sequence). This CDR3 has 14 amino acids.

Concerning this clonotype itself: This may arise from a read error, as a much more abundant clone is one base away. The chain has TRBV7-9 and TRBJ2-5; 9 nucleotides line up with TRBD2. The germline gives CDR1 SEHNR, CDR2 FQNEAQ (reference sequence). This CDR3 spans 14 amino acids. The CDR3 region has the DNA TGTACCAGCAGCGAACTAGCGGGCCAAGAGACCCAGTACTTC. Translated, it gives CTSSELAGQETQYF.

This clonotype was recorded many times. The chain is built from TRBV19 and TRBJ2-7, with 8 nucleotides matching TRBD1. Trimming at V came to 8 bases and at J to 2 bases, leaving 11 bases not matched to a gene. Germline CDR1 is LNHDA and CDR2 is SQIVND (reference sequence). The CDR3 has 15 amino acids. The CDR3 coding sequence is TGTGCCAGTCGAGCCTACCCACAGGGGGCCTACGAGCAGTACTTC. Its protein product is CASRAYPQGAYEQYF.

In this sample, this clonotype turned up many times. The CDR3 region has the DNA TGTGCCAGCAGTTACTCGATGAGCGGGAGACCCTACGAGCAGTACTTC. Amino acid sequence: CASSYSMSGRPYEQYF. The chain joins TRBV6-6 to TRBJ2-7, with TRBD2 matching over 8 bases. V lost 0 bases to trimming and J lost 2 bases; unmatched junction nucleotides: 6. Looked up from germline, CDR1 is MNHNY and CDR2 is SVGAGI (reference sequence). The CDR3 loop spans 16 amino acids.

The chain uses TRBV4-1 and TRBJ2-3, with 9 positions matching TRBD2. The germline CDR1 and CDR2 sequences are MGHRA and YSYEKL. The V and J ends lost 4 bases and 4 bases, in that order; junction bases with no gene match: 9. This CDR3 region has 16 residues. CDR3 DNA: TGCGCCAGCAGCCGATCCGGGACTAGCAGTTCAGATACGCAGTATTTT. This gives the protein CASSRSGTSSSDTQYF.

This clonotype is medium-sized (0.01 to 0.1%) in the sample. This chain uses TRBV29-1 with TRBJ2-5; D gene unclear. The CDR3 extends over 16 amino acids. V lost 2 bases and J lost 2, with 18 bases in between. Germline V lookup: CDR1 SQVTM, CDR2 ANQGSEA. The CDR3: CSVELDFGFGQETQYF. In nucleotides, the CDR3 is TGCAGCGTTGAATTGGATTTTGGATTTGGGCAAGAGACCCAGTACTTC.

This clonotype was detected many times. V usage is TRBV28 and J usage is TRBJ2-6; D perhaps matches TRBD1 (6 bases). CDR3 length equals 15 residues. Trimming took off 7 bases at V and 8 bases at J, with 18 bases between the two ends. From germline, CDR1 is MDHEN and CDR2 SYDVKM. The chain's CDR3 is CASTSQWTVTNVLTF. For the CDR3, the DNA is TGTGCCAGCACCTCCCAGTGGACAGTGACCAACGTCCTGACTTTC.

This clonotype was detected many times. This chain connects TRBV7-8 to TRBJ2-7; TRBD2 might be the D (6 bases). Germline V gene sequence: CDR1 SGHVS, CDR2 FQNEAQ. V lost 5 bases, J lost 2 bases, and 13 bases lay in between. The CDR3 runs to 14 residues. In DNA, the CDR3 is TGTGCCAGCAGCCTTCCGGGCGGGACCTACGAGCAGTACTTC. Its protein is CASSLPGGTYEQYF.

This clonotype was counted ten times or more. The chain uses TRBV7-2 and TRBJ1-1, with D possibly TRBD1 on 5 matching bases. Looked up from germline, CDR1 is SGHTA and CDR2 is FQGNSA. There are 15 residues in the CDR3. V was cut by 1 base and J by 5 bases, with 14 bases left in between. This chain's CDR3 is CASSLGGRGLTEAFF. CDR3 bases: TGTGCCAGCAGCTTAGGGGGACGGGGGTTAACTGAAGCTTTCTTT. The entire variable domain, with the rest obtained from reference TRBV7-2 and TRBJ1-1, is as follows: GAGVSQSPSNKVTEKGKDVELRCDPISGHTALYWYRQSLGQGLEFLIYFQGNSAPDKSGLPSDRFSAERTGGSVSTLTIQRTQQEDSAVYLCASSLGGRGLTEAFFGQGTRLTVV.

Ten or more counts support this clonotype. The V gene is TRBV29-1, the J gene TRBJ2-3; D is ambiguous. This CDR3 has 12 amino acids. V gave up 7 bases and J gave up 4 bases, with 12 bases separating them. Germline V gene lookup returns CDR1 SQVTM and CDR2 ANQGSEA. CDR3 sequence reads: CSADEGADTQYF. CDR3 sequence (DNA): TGCAGCGCTGATGAAGGCGCAGATACGCAGTATTTT.

This clonotype was picked up many times. The chain is built from TRBV5-1 and TRBJ2-3; D might be TRBD1 (8 bases). CDR1 SGHRS and CDR2 YFSETQ come from the germline V gene. V lost 3 bases to trimming and J lost 0 bases, with 14 bases between them. This CDR3 is 16 amino acids long. The CDR3 here is CASSSGQGLSTDTQYF. In DNA form, the CDR3 reads TGCGCCAGCAGCTCCGGACAGGGACTAAGCACAGATACGCAGTATTTT.

Ten or more counts support this clonotype. The chain joins TRBV20-1 to TRBJ2-5; unclear D gene. V was clipped by 3 bases and J by 5 bases, with 16 bases between them. This CDR3 comprises 14 residues. CDR1 is DFQATT and CDR2 is SNEGSKA in the germline V gene (reference sequence). CDR3 bases: TGCAGTGCTAGTCAAGGGCCGGAGAGGGAGACCCAGTACTTC. It codes for CSASQGPERETQYF.

This clonotype has only a few counts. The chain is built from TRBV15 and TRBJ2-7; no reliable D call. This CDR3 has 13 residues. V shed 2 bases and J shed 2 bases, with 7 bases lying between them. CDR1 and CDR2 from the germline V gene are LNHNV and YYDKDF (reference sequence). The CDR3 protein is CATSRQETYEQYF. In nucleotides, the CDR3 is TGTGCCACCAGCAGACAGGAAACCTACGAGCAGTACTTC.

This clonotype came up many times. V and J are TRBV7-6 and TRBJ2-4; possible D gene TRBD1, 5 bases. The CDR3 loop spans 17 amino acids. The ends were cut back, 2 bases at V and 5 bases at J, with 19 bases in the middle. CDR1 SGHVS and CDR2 FNYEAQ come from the germline V gene. The CDR3 region is CASSLYPQQGWENIQYF. The CDR3 region has the DNA TGTGCCAGCAGCTTATACCCTCAGCAGGGCTGGGAAAACATTCAGTACTTC.

This clonotype was detected ten times or more. The chain carries TRBV20-1 and TRBJ2-5; TRBD2 agrees at 7 bases. V trimming: 7 bases; J trimming: 0 bases; junction bases outside the gene matches: 8. Germline V gives CDR1 DFQATT, CDR2 SNEGSKA (reference sequence). The CDR3 length is 14 residues. The CDR3 spells CSGRSGTHQETQYF. The DNA for the CDR3 is TGCAGTGGAAGGAGCGGGACCCACCAAGAGACCCAGTACTTC.

This clonotype showed up many times. The CDR3, as DNA: TGTGCCAGCAGAAATGCGTCCACAGATACGCAGTATTTT. This codes for CASRNASTDTQYF. The chain is built from TRBV4-2 and TRBJ2-3; D is undetermined. The V and J ends lost 6 bases and 2 bases respectively, with 9 bases between them. Germline lookup yields CDR1 LGHNA and CDR2 YNFKEQ. This CDR3 contains 13 residues.

At least ten counts were recorded for this clonotype. V is TRBV4-1 and J is TRBJ2-3; 9 nucleotides align to TRBD2. Germline V gene lookup returns CDR1 MGHRA and CDR2 YSYEKL. There are 20 residues in the CDR3. Trimming removed 0 bases from V and 1 base from J; junction bases left unmatched: 14. CDR3 bases: TGCGCCAGCAGCCAAGATAGGCTAGCGGGACGACCACCCGGCACAGATACGCAGTATTTT. Its translation is CASSQDRLAGRPPGTDTQYF.

This clonotype was detected ten times or more. The chain recombines TRBV3-1 with TRBJ2-3, with D uncertain. The CDR3 length is 15 residues. The ends were cut back, 0 bases at V and 3 bases at J, with 10 bases in the middle. Germline-derived CDR1 and CDR2 are LGHDT and YNNKEL (reference sequence). The CDR3 region has the DNA TGTGCCAGCAGCCAAGATACAGCGAAGACAGATACGCAGTATTTT. Translating it yields CASSQDTAKTDTQYF.

This clonotype has ten or more counts. V is TRBV30 and J is TRBJ1-2; D is ambiguous. This CDR3 is built from 15 residues. Germline V gene data show CDR1 as GTSNPN and CDR2 as SVGIG (reference sequence). The germline V and J ends were trimmed by 0 bases and 10 bases, with 21 bases remaining between them. The CDR3 DNA follows: TGTGCCTGGAGTGTACCTAGGGCCTTCGGTCGCGTCTACACCTTC. Translation: CAWSVPRAFGRVYTF.

This clonotype came up many times. V is TRBV5-1 and J is TRBJ1-2; D is perhaps TRBD1 (6 bases). Germline V gene lookup returns CDR1 SGHRS and CDR2 YFSETQ. This CDR3 spans 15 amino acids. Trimming shortened V by 2 bases and J by 4 bases, and 15 bases separated the two germline ends. CDR3 sequence reads: CASSFGEGGIYGYTF. The CDR3 nucleotides are TGCGCCAGCAGCTTCGGCGAAGGGGGAATCTATGGCTACACCTTC.

A few counts support this clonotype. The gene calls are TRBV27 and TRBJ2-2; D tentatively reads TRBD1 or TRBD2 (5 bases each). Trimming removed 5 bases at V and 4 bases at J, with 20 bases between. CDR1 is MNHEY, CDR2 SMNVEV, per germline (reference sequence). The CDR3 is 17 amino acids. CDR3: CASSLEGPGYATGELFF. The CDR3 bases are TGTGCCAGCAGTCTAGAGGGACCGGGATACGCCACCGGGGAGCTGTTTTTT.